This entry features one T cell receptor (beta chain) sequence. This entry comes from a study of blood T cell repertoires in COVID-19. The data were produced by immunoSEQ multiplex PCR, yet TCRdb's version contains in-frame clones alone and is incomplete. The sample consists of 140,000 or so clones, more than 75% of them appearing once. From germline, CDR1 is SQVTM and CDR2 ANQGSEA. V was trimmed by 7 bases and J by 1 base, leaving 17 bases between them. This CDR3 has 14 residues. The TCR comes from a human donor with acute or convalescent COVID-19. The donor label of this sample is uncertain. Material for sequencing was peripheral blood. The chain recombines TRBV29-1 with TRBJ2-7; D perhaps matches TRBD1 (6 bases). The CDR3 bases are TGCAGCGCTGCTTCACCCAGGGGATCCTACGAGCAGTACTTC. It encodes CSAASPRGSYEQYF.